These 27 T cell receptor beta chains originate from one sample sequenced in a study of blood T cell repertoires in COVID-19. Profiling relied on immunoSEQ multiplex PCR, and the TCRdb table lists in-frame clones only, not all of them. Here the sample spans about 380,000 clones, around 87% being singletons. The sample was PBMCs or T cells enriched from blood (not recorded which). Every receptor here comes from a man between 25 and 39 years old who had recovered from COVID-19.

This chain uses TRBV30 with TRBJ1-1; the D gene is possibly TRBD1 (5 bases). This CDR3 has 12 residues. CDR1 is GTSNPN, CDR2 SVGIG, per germline (reference sequence). The CDR3 sequence: CAFGHMNTEAFF. CDR3 nucleotides: TGTGCTTTTGGACACATGAACACTGAAGCTTTCTTT.

V and J are TRBV21-1 and TRBJ1-4; the D segment call TRBD1 is taken from the table without a DNA check. TRBV21-1 is described as a pseudogene. The CDR3 sequence is 17 residues long. The CDR3 sequence: CASSRPGTEATNEKLFF. As DNA, the CDR3 is TGTGCCAGCAGCAGACCCGGGACAGAGGCAACTAATGAAAAACTGTTTTTT.

The rearrangement links TRBV4-1 to TRBJ1-3; 9 bases map to TRBD1. Germline CDR1 is MGHRA and CDR2 is YSYEKL. V trimming: 5 bases; J trimming: 0 bases; junction bases outside the gene matches: 2. The CDR3 has 15 amino acids. The CDR3 reads CASSWTGDSGNTIYF. The CDR3 nucleotides read TGCGCCAGCAGCTGGACAGGGGACTCTGGAAACACCATATATTTT.

This chain joins TRBV9 and TRBJ2-3; TRBD2 aligns across 14 bases. Germline V gives CDR1 SGDLS, CDR2 YYNGEE. The CDR3 is made up of 16 amino acids. After removal of 3 bases from V and 6 bases from J, the junction contained 6 bases not matched to a gene. This chain's CDR3 is CASSGTSGGSRDTQYF. The CDR3, as DNA: TGTGCCAGCAGCGGGACTAGCGGGGGGTCTAGGGATACGCAGTATTTT. The full variable domain, with the rest looked up from reference TRBV9 and TRBJ2-3, is DSGVTQTPKHLITATGQRVTLRCSPRSGDLSVYWYQQSLDQGLQFLIQYYNGEERAKGNILERFSAQQFPDLHSELNLSSLELGDSALYFCASSGTSGGSRDTQYFGPGTRLTVL.

This sequence joins TRBV19 and TRBJ2-5; no firm D call. The V end was cut by 8 bases, the J end by 5 bases, with 15 bases between. Germline V gives CDR1 LNHDA, CDR2 SQIVND (reference sequence). This CDR3 contains 13 residues. CDR3: CASGLPRRETQYF. In nucleotides, the CDR3 is TGTGCCAGTGGCCTTCCCCGGCGGGAGACCCAGTACTTC.

The chain is built from TRBV11-2 and TRBJ2-5, with D possibly TRBD1 on 5 matching bases. Germline loops: CDR1 SGHAT, CDR2 FQNNGV. Trimming stripped 1 base from V and 0 bases from J, with 9 bases between. The CDR3 has 15 residues. In DNA form, the CDR3 reads TGTGCCAGCAGCTTAGGGAACAGGTACCAAGAGACCCAGTACTTC. Translated, it gives CASSLGNRYQETQYF.

The chain employs TRBV6-5 and TRBJ1-1; D unclear. The CDR3 contains 14 residues. Trimming shortened V by 2 bases and J by 5 bases, and 12 bases separated the two germline ends. The germline V gene has CDR1 MNHEY and CDR2 SVGAGI. This CDR3 is CASSYDGSGTEAFF. The DNA for the CDR3 is TGTGCCAGCAGTTACGATGGGTCAGGAACTGAAGCTTTCTTT.

The V gene is TRBV28, the J gene TRBJ1-1, with D perhaps matching TRBD1 (5 bases). The CDR3 runs 15 residues. The germline gives CDR1 MDHEN, CDR2 SYDVKM. The ends were cut back, 3 bases at V and 3 bases at J, with 14 bases in the middle. Here the CDR3 reads CASSFRGGRYTEAFF. CDR3 bases: TGTGCCAGCAGTTTCCGGGGGGGGAGGTACACTGAAGCTTTCTTT.

The chain employs TRBV5-4 and TRBJ1-2; TRBD1 matches 7 bases. The CDR3 is 13 residues long. CDR1 is SGHNT, CDR2 YYREEE, per germline (reference sequence). Trimming at V came to 1 base and at J to 8 bases, leaving 5 bases not matched to a gene. The DNA of the CDR3 is TGTGCCAGCAGCTTGAAGGGGGCGAAAGGCTACACCTTC. Its protein is CASSLKGAKGYTF.

This chain uses TRBV7-2 with TRBJ1-5, with 9 nucleotides matching TRBD1. The CDR3 totals 15 residues. Trimming removed 2 bases from V and 5 bases from J; junction bases left unmatched: 4. CDR1 SGHTA and CDR2 FQGNSA come from the germline V gene. CDR3 bases: TGTGCCAGCAGCTTAAGGACAGGGGATCATCAGCCCCAGCATTTT. Protein sequence: CASSLRTGDHQPQHF.

The chain employs TRBV7-9 and TRBJ2-5, with 10 bases identical to TRBD2. The CDR3 consists of 14 residues. Germline values: CDR1 SEHNR, CDR2 FQNEAQ (reference sequence). Trimming cost V 5 bases and J 1 base; bases outside gene matches: 1. CDR3 nucleotides: TGTGCCAGCAGCGCTAGCGGGGGCCAAGAGACCCAGTACTTC. Encoded protein: CASSASGGQETQYF.

V is TRBV30 and J is TRBJ1-2, with D perhaps TRBD1 (6 bases). This CDR3 comprises 13 residues. The germline gives CDR1 GTSNPN, CDR2 SVGIG (reference sequence). Trimming pared 5 bases from V and 2 bases from J, leaving 12 bases between. CDR3 residues: CAWGRTENYGYTF. The CDR3 DNA reads TGTGCCTGGGGGCGGACAGAAAACTATGGCTACACCTTC.

The chain uses TRBV15 and TRBJ2-7, with TRBD1 as a possible D gene (5 bases). Germline V gene data show CDR1 as LNHNV and CDR2 as YYDKDF (reference sequence). Deletions cut 1 base from V and 2 bases from J, with 12 bases between. CDR3 length: 15 residues. The CDR3 DNA reads as TGTGCCACCAGCAGAGTAGGGGCAGGCCCCTACGAGCAGTACTTC. Translating it yields CATSRVGAGPYEQYF.

This rearrangement joins TRBV7-9 to TRBJ1-1, with 10 bases identical to TRBD1. The CDR3 length is 14 residues. Per the germline V gene, CDR1 is SEHNR and CDR2 is FQNEAQ (reference sequence). Trimming at V came to 5 bases and at J to 5 bases, leaving 5 bases not matched to a gene. CDR3 in amino acids: CASSRGTGVTEAFF. The CDR3 DNA follows: TGTGCCAGCAGCCGGGGGACAGGGGTGACTGAAGCTTTCTTT.

This clone showed up just a few times. V is TRBV4-2 and J is TRBJ2-3, with a possible D match to TRBD2 (6 bases). Looked up from germline, CDR1 is LGHNA and CDR2 is YNFKEQ. CDR3 length equals 14 residues. Between the trimmed V and J ends, which lost 5 bases and 2 bases, there was a span of 11 bases. CDR3 DNA: TGTGCCAGCAGCTCGACTAGGCTCACAGATACGCAGTATTTT. This gives the protein CASSSTRLTDTQYF.

J is TRBJ2-1 and V is TRBV5-1; D may be TRBD2 (5 bases). V was trimmed by 0 bases and J by 10 bases, leaving 11 bases between them. The CDR3 is 13 residues long. The germline V gene has CDR1 SGHRS and CDR2 YFSETQ. The CDR3 sequence: CASSLAGGREQFF. The CDR3, as DNA: TGCGCCAGCAGCTTGGCCGGAGGCCGGGAGCAGTTCTTC. The complete variable domain, with remaining parts taken from reference TRBV5-1 and TRBJ2-1, reads KAGVTQTPRYLIKTRGQQVTLSCSPISGHRSVSWYQQTPGQGLQFLFEYFSETQRNKGNFPGRFSGRQFSNSRSEMNVSTLELGDSALYLCASSLAGGREQFFGPGTRLTVL.

The rearrangement uses TRBV14 and TRBJ1-1; tentative D call: TRBD1 (5 bases). V was clipped by 1 base and J by 6 bases, with 12 bases between them. CDR3 length equals 14 residues. Germline CDR1 and CDR2: SGHDN and FVKESK. CDR3 in amino acids: CASSQVGRVAEAFF. CDR3 in DNA: TGTGCCAGCAGCCAAGTGGGCAGGGTGGCTGAAGCTTTCTTT.

V and J are TRBV5-1 and TRBJ1-2, with no clear D. The CDR3 covers 12 residues. V gave up 2 bases and J gave up 2 bases, with 4 bases separating them. Germline CDR1 is SGHRS and CDR2 is YFSETQ. The CDR3 protein is CASSLQNYGYTF. CDR3 in DNA: TGCGCCAGCAGCTTACAAAACTATGGCTACACCTTC.

The genes are TRBV13 and TRBJ1-2, with D unresolved. V shed 1 base and J shed 0 bases, with 15 bases lying between them. CDR3 length: 17 amino acids. Germline V gives CDR1 PRHDT, CDR2 FYEKMQ (reference sequence). For the CDR3, the DNA is TGTGCCAGCAGCTTAGCGCAGGATTTCGTAGCTAACTATGGCTACACCTTC. The encoded protein is CASSLAQDFVANYGYTF.

The V and J genes are TRBV7-9 and TRBJ1-6; 10 bases are a match to TRBD1. Germline lookup yields CDR1 SEHNR and CDR2 FQNEAQ (reference sequence). Trimming cost V 5 bases and J 9 bases; bases outside gene matches: 10. The CDR3 length is 16 residues. As DNA, the CDR3 is TGTGCCAGCAGCCCGCCCGGGACAGGGGTTATTTCACCCCTCCACTTT. It yields the protein CASSPPGTGVISPLHF.

The V gene is TRBV6-5, the J gene TRBJ1-3; the match to TRBD1 covers 7 bases. CDR1 MNHEY and CDR2 SVGAGI come from the germline V gene. CDR3 length: 15 residues. V trimming: 7 bases; J trimming: 2 bases; junction bases outside the gene matches: 8. CDR3 nucleotide sequence: TGTGCCAGCAAGCCGGGACAGCCGACTGGAAACACCATATATTTT. It codes for CASKPGQPTGNTIYF.

The genes are TRBV4-2 and TRBJ1-1, with a tentative D call TRBD1 (6 bases). Between the trimmed V and J ends, which lost 0 bases and 4 bases, there was a span of 12 bases. The CDR3 extends over 15 amino acids. The germline V gene has CDR1 LGHNA and CDR2 YNFKEQ. The CDR3 coding sequence is TGTGCCAGCAGCCAAGAATTTAGGGGGGGCACTGAAGCTTTCTTT. This sequence encodes CASSQEFRGGTEAFF.

This clone appeared a few times. The V and J genes are TRBV11-2 and TRBJ2-5, with D perhaps matching TRBD2 (6 bases). Trimming left V 4 bases short and J 5 bases short, with 17 bases between. The CDR3 is made up of 15 amino acids. CDR1 is SGHAT and CDR2 is FQNNGV in the germline V gene. CDR3 coding DNA: TGTGCCAGCAGCTCTTCATATTGGGCGGGGGAGACCCAGTACTTC. It encodes CASSSSYWAGETQYF.

The rearrangement uses TRBV7-2 and TRBJ2-7; 13 positions agree with TRBD2. J gave up 7 bases and V 4 bases, and 1 base lay outside the gene matches. This CDR3 is 13 amino acids long. Germline CDR1 is SGHTA and CDR2 is FQGNSA. As DNA, the CDR3 is TGTGCCAGCAGCTCGGGACTAGCGGGAGAGCAGTACTTC. Translated, it gives CASSSGLAGEQYF.

The chain combines TRBV29-1 with TRBJ1-1; no definite D call. CDR1 SQVTM and CDR2 ANQGSEA come from the germline V gene. This CDR3 spans 11 amino acids. The germline V and J ends were trimmed by 2 bases and 1 base, with 2 bases remaining between them. CDR3 residues: CSVEQNTEAFF. CDR3 DNA: TGCAGCGTTGAACAGAACACTGAAGCTTTCTTT.

This clone was detected a few times. This chain's CDR3 is CASSPQATTQGTGELFF. The CDR3 DNA reads TGTGCCAGCAGCCCCCAGGCCACCACACAGGGGACCGGGGAGCTGTTTTTT. V usage is TRBV11-2 and J usage is TRBJ2-2; 7 bases agree with TRBD1. The V and J ends lost 5 bases and 5 bases, in that order; junction bases with no gene match: 14. Germline values: CDR1 SGHAT, CDR2 FQNNGV. The CDR3 is 17 amino acids.

Regarding this clone: Other DNA sequences in the sample encode the same CDR3. The V call is TRBV11-2, the J call TRBJ2-6; tentatively, D is TRBD2 (5 bases). This CDR3 comprises 16 residues. Trimming cost V 4 bases and J 1 base, with 11 bases left between them. The V gene's germline CDR1 is SGHAT and CDR2 FQNNGV. The CDR3 loop reads CASSSPGFSGANVLTF. The CDR3 DNA reads TGTGCCAGCAGCTCGCCGGGGTTTTCTGGGGCCAACGTCCTGACTTTC.